What follows is one T cell receptor beta chain and its context. The antigen it recognizes is unknown. This could be a read error, since a much larger clone is one nucleotide away. Including cysteine and phenylalanine, the CDR3 has 14 amino acids. Of all the DNA, just the CDR3 is kept, 42 bases in frame from base 1. CDR1 is given as DFQATT and CDR2 as SNEGSKA, both from the germline V gene (reference sequence). For unsorted PBMC libraries, 2 million PBMCs were used after storage in RNAlater at -80 degrees C until RNA extraction. PBMCs were separated from peripheral blood using Ficoll-Hypaque density gradient centrifugation and then cryopreserved in liquid nitrogen. The data stem from a study of neurological immune-mediated disorders (dated by TCRdb to about 2019). Regarding the research as a whole: The study compared peripheral blood TCR-beta repertoires of HTLV-I-associated myelopathy (HAM/TSP) patients, multiple sclerosis patients and healthy controls using UMI-based sequencing. The cohort comprised around 70 subjects: 15 or so HAM/TSP patients, 35 or so multiple sclerosis patients and approximately 20 healthy controls. Longitudinal samples, technical triplicates and paired sorted CD4+ and CD8+ T-cell subsets, alongside PBMC samples, were included among the roughly 98 TCR-beta libraries. Study-wide findings and limitations: Across subjects, expanded clones never shared an identical CDR3 amino acid sequence, which suggests that the TCR-beta repertoires in every group were private. The highest TCR clonal expansion was observed in HAM/TSP patients, whereas the lowest was observed in MS patients, even when compared with healthy controls.

cDNA was synthesized by template-switch 5'RACE using a primer carrying a 10-nucleotide random unique molecular identifier by which each TCR transcript was tagged. Over 170 million TCR-beta sequences, covering 15-18 subjects, were produced in each sequencing run. Total RNA was extracted with the RNeasy kit. The KAPA Real-time Library Amplification kit was used to amplify TCR-beta VDJ regions with primers targeting the TCR constant region and the 5'RACE anchor. Sample indexes and Illumina adaptors were added in a first PCR, after which library yield was increased in a second PCR. The roughly 650 bp TCR product was size-selected on a 2% E-gel SizeSelection system after Ampure bead purification. Before pooling, libraries had their quality checked on a Bioanalyzer, their concentration measured with Qubit, and their quantity determined with the Kapa Library Quantification kit. An Illumina HiSeq 2500 was used to sequence the libraries paired-end at 2 x 150 bp. To increase sequence diversity, about 25-31% phiX was spiked into each library pool. On the study's bioinformatics: The UMI-based MiGEC pipeline processed quality-filtered reads and removed over 80% of raw TCR sequences during error correction. IMGT germline references were used for aligning VDJ genes, and each clonotype was defined as a unique CDR3 amino acid sequence together with its V-J genes. Clonal expansion, Shannon diversity, and CDR3 relatedness (CalcPairwiseDistances, ClusterSamples) were evaluated with VDJtools, and phylogenetic trees were built with CLCbio workbench. Expanded clones were defined as having at least 8 unique UMIs, based on coefficient-of-variation modelling across technical triplicates. In-frame beta chains were kept once TCRdb had trimmed the public reads at Q25 with fastp and called clones with MiXCR. Identical CDR3 proteins give one entry, which carries the most common genes and DNA. The V and J calls and clone size are TCRdb's, not the authors'. The sample table holds roughly 21,000 distinct CDR3 sequences, of which about 15% were seen once. The top ten constitute over 12% of the sample.

Specimen: PBMCs. The chain links TRBV20-1 with TRBJ1-1; the D gene lacks a confident call. The sequence was collected from a female donor with HTLV-1-associated myelopathy (HAM/TSP). CDR3 protein: CSARAGNMKTEAFF. Here is the DNA: TGCAGTGCTAGGGCTGGTAACATGAAAACTGAAGCTTTCTTT.